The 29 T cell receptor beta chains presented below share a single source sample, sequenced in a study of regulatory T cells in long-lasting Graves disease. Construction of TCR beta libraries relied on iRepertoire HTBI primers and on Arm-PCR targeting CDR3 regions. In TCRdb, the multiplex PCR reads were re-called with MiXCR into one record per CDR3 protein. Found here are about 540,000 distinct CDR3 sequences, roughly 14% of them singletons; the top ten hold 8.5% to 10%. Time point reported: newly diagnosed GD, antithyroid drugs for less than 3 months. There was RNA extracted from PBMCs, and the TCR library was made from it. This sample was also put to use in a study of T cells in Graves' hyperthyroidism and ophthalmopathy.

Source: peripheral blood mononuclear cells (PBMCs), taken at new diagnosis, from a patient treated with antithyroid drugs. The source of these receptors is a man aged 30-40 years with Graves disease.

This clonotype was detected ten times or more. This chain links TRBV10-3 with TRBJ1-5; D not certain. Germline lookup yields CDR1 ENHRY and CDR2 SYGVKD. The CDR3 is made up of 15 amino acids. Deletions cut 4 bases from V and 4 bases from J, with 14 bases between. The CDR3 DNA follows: TGTGCCATCAGTGTGTCGGGAGACCTTAATCAGCCCCAGCATTTT. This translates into CAISVSGDLNQPQHF.

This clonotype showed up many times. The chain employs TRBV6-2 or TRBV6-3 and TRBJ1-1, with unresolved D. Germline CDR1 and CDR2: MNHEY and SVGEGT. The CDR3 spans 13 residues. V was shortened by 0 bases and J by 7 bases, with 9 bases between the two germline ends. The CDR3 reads CASSYSNQLEAFF. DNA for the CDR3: TGTGCCAGCAGTTACTCGAACCAGCTTGAAGCTTTCTTT.

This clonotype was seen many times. As DNA, the CDR3 is TGTGCCAGCAGTTTTCAGCGGGGCCGCACAGATACGCAGTATTTT. It codes for CASSFQRGRTDTQYF. J is TRBJ2-3 and V is TRBV27, with 7 bases fitting TRBD2. V lost 3 bases to trimming and J lost 1 base; unmatched junction nucleotides: 4. Germline lookup yields CDR1 MNHEY and CDR2 SMNVEV (reference sequence). The CDR3 loop spans 15 amino acids.

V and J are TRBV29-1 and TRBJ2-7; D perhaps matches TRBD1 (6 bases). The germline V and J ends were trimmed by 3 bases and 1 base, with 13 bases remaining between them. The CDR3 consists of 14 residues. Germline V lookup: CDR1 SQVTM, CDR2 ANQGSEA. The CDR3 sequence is CSVEGARPSYEQYF. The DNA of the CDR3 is TGCAGCGTTGAGGGGGCCAGGCCATCCTACGAGCAGTACTTC.

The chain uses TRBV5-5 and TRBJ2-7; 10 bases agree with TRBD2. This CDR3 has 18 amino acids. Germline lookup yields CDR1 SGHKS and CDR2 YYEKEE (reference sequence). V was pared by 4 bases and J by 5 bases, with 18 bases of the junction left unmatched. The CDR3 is CASSETLPQAGGPHEQYF. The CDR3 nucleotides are TGTGCCAGCAGCGAAACCTTACCCCAAGCGGGAGGGCCCCACGAGCAGTACTTC.

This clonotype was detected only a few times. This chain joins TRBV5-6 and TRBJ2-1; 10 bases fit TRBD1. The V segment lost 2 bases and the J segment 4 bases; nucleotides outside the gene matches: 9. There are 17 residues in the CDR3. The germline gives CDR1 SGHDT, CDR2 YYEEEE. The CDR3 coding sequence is TGTGCCAGCAGCTTTGGCGCTCCGGGACAGGGGTACAATGAGCAGTTCTTC. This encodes CASSFGAPGQGYNEQFF.

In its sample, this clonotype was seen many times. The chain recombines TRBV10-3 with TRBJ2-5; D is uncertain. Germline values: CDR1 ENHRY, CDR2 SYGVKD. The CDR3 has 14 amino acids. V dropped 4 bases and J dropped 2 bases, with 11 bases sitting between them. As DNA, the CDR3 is TGTGCCATCAGTGGAAGGGAAAGGCAAGAGACCCAGTACTTC. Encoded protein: CAISGRERQETQYF.

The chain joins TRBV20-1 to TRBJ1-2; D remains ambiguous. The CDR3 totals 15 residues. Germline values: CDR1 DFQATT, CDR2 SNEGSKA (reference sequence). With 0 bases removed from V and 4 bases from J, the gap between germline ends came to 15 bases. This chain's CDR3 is CSARDLRGSIYGYTF. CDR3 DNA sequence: TGCAGTGCTAGAGATCTCAGAGGCTCCATCTATGGCTACACCTTC.

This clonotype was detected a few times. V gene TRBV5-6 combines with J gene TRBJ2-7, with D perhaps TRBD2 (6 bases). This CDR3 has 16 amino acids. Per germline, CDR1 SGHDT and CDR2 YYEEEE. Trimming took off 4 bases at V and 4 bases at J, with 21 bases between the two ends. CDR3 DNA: TGTGCCAGCAGCCCAGGAGGGGTCTCCTGGGTATACGAGCAGTACTTC. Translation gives CASSPGGVSWVYEQYF.

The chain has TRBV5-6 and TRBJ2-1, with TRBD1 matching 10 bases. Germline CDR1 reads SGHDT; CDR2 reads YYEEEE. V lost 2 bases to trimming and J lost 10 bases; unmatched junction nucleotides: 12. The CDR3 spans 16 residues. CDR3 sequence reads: CASSFLQRTGGHEQFF. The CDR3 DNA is TGTGCCAGCAGCTTCCTTCAGAGGACAGGGGGACACGAGCAGTTCTTC.

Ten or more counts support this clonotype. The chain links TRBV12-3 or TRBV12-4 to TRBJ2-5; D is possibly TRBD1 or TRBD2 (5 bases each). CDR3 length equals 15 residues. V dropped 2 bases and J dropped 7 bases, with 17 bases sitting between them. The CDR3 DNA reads TGTGCCAGCAGTTTAATGAGGGAGAGGGGTGGGACCCAGTACTTC. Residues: CASSLMRERGGTQYF.

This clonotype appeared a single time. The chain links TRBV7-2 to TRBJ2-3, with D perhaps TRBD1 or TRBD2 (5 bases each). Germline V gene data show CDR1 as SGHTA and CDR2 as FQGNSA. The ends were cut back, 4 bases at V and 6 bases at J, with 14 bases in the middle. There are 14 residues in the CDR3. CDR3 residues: CASSSAGRGDTQYF. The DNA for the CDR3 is TGTGCCAGCAGCTCCGCAGGGAGAGGGGATACGCAGTATTTT.

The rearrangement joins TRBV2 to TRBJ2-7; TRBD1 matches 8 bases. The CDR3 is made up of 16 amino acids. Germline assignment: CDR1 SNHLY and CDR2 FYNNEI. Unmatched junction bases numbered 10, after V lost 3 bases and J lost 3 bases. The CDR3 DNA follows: TGTGCCAGCAGTGATGAGGGCAGGGGGCATCTCTACGAGCAGTACTTC. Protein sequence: CASSDEGRGHLYEQYF. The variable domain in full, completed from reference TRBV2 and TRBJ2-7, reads EPEVTQTPSHQVTQMGQEVILRCVPISNHLYFYWYRQILGQKVEFLVSFYNNEISEKSEIFDDQFSVERPDGSNFTLKIRSTKLEDSAMYFCASSDEGRGHLYEQYFGPGTRLTVT.

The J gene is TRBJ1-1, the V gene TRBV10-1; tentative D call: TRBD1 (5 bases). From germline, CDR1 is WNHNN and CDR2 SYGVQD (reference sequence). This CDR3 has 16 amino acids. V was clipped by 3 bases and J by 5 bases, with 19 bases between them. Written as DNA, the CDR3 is TGCGCCAGCAGTGATGAGTCCTCGGGGCGGGGGACTGAAGCTTTCTTT. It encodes CASSDESSGRGTEAFF.

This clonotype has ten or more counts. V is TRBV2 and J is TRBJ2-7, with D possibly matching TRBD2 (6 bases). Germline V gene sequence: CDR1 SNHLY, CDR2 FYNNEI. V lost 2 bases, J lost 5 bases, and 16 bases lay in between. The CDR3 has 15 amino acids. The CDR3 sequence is CASSELGLRSDEQYF. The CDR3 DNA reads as TGTGCCAGCAGTGAACTGGGACTTCGATCGGACGAGCAGTACTTC.

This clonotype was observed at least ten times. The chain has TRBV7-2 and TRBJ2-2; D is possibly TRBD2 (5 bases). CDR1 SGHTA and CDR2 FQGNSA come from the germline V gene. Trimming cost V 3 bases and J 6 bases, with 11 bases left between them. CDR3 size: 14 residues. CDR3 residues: CASSFPAGAGELFF. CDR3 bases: TGTGCCAGCAGCTTTCCTGCGGGCGCCGGGGAGCTGTTTTTT.

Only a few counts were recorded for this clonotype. CDR3 residues: CASTPGPGSKNIQYF. The DNA of the CDR3 is TGTGCCAGCACCCCGGGCCCGGGGTCCAAAAACATTCAGTACTTC. This rearrangement joins TRBV6-1 to TRBJ2-4; possible D gene TRBD2, 5 bases. The V gene's germline CDR1 is MNHNS and CDR2 SASEGT. V was trimmed by 7 bases and J by 2 bases, leaving 15 bases between them. This CDR3 has 15 residues.

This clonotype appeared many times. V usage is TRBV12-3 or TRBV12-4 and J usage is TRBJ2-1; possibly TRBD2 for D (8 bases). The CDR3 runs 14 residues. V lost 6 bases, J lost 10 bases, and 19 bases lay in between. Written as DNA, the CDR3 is TGTGCCAGCAGCCTCCGGACTAGCAGGGGGGAGCAGTTCTTC. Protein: CASSLRTSRGEQFF.

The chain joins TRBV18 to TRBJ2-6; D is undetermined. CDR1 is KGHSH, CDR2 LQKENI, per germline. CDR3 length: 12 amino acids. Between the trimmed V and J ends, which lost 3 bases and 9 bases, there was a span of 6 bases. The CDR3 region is CASSPPYNVLTF. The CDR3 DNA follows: TGTGCCAGCTCACCGCCCTACAACGTCCTGACTTTC.

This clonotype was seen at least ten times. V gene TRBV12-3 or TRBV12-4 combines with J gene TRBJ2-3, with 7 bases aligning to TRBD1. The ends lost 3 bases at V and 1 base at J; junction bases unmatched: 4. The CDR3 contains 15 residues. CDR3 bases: TGTGCCAGCAGTTTCGACAGGGACCGCACAGATACGCAGTATTTT. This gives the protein CASSFDRDRTDTQYF.

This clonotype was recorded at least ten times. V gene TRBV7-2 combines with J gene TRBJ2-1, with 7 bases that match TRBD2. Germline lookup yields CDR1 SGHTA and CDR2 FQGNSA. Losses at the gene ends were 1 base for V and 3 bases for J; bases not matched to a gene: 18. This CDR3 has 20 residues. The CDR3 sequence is CASSLGAVAASGRFYNEQFF. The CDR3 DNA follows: TGTGCCAGCAGCTTAGGTGCGGTCGCGGCTAGCGGAAGATTCTACAATGAGCAGTTCTTC.

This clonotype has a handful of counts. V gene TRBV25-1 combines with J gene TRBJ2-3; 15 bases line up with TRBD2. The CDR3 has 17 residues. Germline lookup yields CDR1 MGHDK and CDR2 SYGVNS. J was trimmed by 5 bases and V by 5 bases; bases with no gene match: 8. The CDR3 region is CASSPGLAGGWKDTQYF. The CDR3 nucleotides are TGTGCCAGCAGTCCGGGACTAGCGGGAGGATGGAAAGATACGCAGTATTTT.

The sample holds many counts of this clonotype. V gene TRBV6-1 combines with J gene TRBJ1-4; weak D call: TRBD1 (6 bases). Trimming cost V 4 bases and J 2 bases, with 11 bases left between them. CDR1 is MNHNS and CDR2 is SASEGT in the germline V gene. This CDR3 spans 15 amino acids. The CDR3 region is CASSGQVSTNEKLFF. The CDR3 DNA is TGTGCCAGCAGTGGACAGGTTTCTACTAATGAAAAACTGTTTTTT.

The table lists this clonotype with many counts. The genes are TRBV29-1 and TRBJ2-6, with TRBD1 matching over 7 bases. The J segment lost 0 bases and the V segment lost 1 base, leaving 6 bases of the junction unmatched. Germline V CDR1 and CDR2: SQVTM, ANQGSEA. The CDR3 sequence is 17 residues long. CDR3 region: CSVEAGTALSGANVLTF. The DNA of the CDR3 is TGCAGCGTTGAAGCCGGGACAGCCCTCTCTGGGGCCAACGTCCTGACTTTC. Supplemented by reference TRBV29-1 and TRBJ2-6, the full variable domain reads SAVISQKPSRDICQRGTSLTIQCQVDSQVTMMFWYRQQPGQSLTLIATANQGSEATYESGFVIDKFPISRPNLTFSTLTVSNMSPEDSSIYLCSVEAGTALSGANVLTFGAGSRLTVL.

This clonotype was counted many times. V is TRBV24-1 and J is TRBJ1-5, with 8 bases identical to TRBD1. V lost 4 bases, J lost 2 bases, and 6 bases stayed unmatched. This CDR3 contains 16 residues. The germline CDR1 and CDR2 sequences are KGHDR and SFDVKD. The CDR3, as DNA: TGTGCCACCAGTGAAAACAGGGGGGAAGGCAATCAGCCCCAGCATTTT. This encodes CATSENRGEGNQPQHF.

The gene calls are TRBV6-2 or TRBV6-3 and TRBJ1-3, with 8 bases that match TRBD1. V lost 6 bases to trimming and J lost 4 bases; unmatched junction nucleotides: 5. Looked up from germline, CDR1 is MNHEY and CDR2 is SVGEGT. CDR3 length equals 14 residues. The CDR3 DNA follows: TGTGCCAGCAGGGACAGGGCGCAAGGAAACACCATATATTTT. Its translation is CASRDRAQGNTIYF.

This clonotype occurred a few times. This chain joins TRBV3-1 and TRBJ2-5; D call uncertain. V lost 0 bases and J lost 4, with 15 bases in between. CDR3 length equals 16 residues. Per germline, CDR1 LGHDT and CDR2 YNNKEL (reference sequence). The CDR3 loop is CASSQEVRRAGETQYF. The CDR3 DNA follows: TGTGCCAGCAGCCAAGAAGTACGCCGGGCCGGAGAGACCCAGTACTTC.

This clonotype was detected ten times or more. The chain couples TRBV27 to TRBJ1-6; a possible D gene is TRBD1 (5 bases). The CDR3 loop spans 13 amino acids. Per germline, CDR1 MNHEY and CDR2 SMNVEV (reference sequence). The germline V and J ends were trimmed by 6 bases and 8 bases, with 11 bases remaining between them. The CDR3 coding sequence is TGTGCCAGCAGATCAGGGCTGGATTCACCCCTCCACTTT. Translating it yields CASRSGLDSPLHF.

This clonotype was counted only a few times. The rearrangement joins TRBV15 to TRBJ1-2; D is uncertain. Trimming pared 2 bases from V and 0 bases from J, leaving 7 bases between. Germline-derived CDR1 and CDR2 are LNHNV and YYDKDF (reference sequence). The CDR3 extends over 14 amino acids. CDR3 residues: CATSRQATNYGYTF. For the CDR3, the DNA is TGTGCCACCAGCAGACAGGCAACTAACTATGGCTACACCTTC. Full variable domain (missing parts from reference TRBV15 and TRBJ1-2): DAMVIQNPRYQVTQFGKPVTLSCSQTLNHNVMYWYQQKSSQAPKLLFHYYDKDFNNEADTPDNFQSRRPNTSFCFLDIRSPGLGDTAMYLCATSRQATNYGYTFGSGTRLTVV.